The clone carrying this T cell receptor beta chain was counted only a few times. The CDR3 is 14 amino acids. Germline CDR1 SGHRS, CDR2 YFSETQ. J lost 3 bases, V lost 4 bases, and 5 bases had no gene match. The sample comes from a study of T-cell memory formation after mild COVID-19. In TCRdb, the 5' RACE reads were re-called with MiXCR into one record per CDR3 protein. This table has under 550,000 distinct CDR3 sequences, roughly 18% appearing once. The chain combines TRBV5-1 with TRBJ2-5, with TRBD1 matching 8 bases. Sequencing was done on a sample of PBMCs or a T cell subset sorted from them (not recorded which). This TCR came from an adult woman who had mild COVID-19 (a few samples of this study predate the infection). Cell type and time point are not known. The CDR3 DNA reads TGCGCCAGCAGCCCCGGACAGGGCGAAGAGACCCAGTACTTC. This gives the protein CASSPGQGEETQYF.